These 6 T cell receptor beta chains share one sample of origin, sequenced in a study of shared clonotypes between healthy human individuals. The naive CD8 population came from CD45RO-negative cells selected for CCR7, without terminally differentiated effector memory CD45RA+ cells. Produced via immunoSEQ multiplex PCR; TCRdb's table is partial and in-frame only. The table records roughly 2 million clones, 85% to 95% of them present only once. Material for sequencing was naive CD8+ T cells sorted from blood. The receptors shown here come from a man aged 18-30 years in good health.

The CDR3, as DNA: TGCGCCAGCAGCCAAGGAGGGGACTCTGGGTCCTATAATTCACCCCTCCACTTT. It is translated as CASSQGGDSGSYNSPLHF. The V and J genes are TRBV4-3 and TRBJ1-6; perhaps TRBD1 as D (5 bases). The ends were cut back, 1 base at V and 1 base at J, with 14 bases in the middle. In germline, CDR1 is LGHNA, CDR2 YSLEER. The length of the CDR3 is 18 residues.

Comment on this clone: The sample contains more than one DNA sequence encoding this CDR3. The CDR3 DNA follows: TGTGCCAGCAGTTTGGGCAGGGGATACGAGCAGTACTTC. It specifies CASSLGRGYEQYF. The chain has TRBV27 and TRBJ2-7; a weak D match, TRBD1 (6 bases). The CDR3 has 13 amino acids. From germline, CDR1 is MNHEY and CDR2 SMNVEV (reference sequence). The germline V and J ends were trimmed by 3 bases and 4 bases, with 10 bases remaining between them.

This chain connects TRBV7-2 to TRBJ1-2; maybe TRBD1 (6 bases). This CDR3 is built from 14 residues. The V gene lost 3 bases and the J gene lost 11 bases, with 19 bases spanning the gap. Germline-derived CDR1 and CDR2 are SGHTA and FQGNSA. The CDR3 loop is CASSFGGGKSWYTF. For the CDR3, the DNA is TGTGCCAGCAGCTTTGGAGGGGGGAAGTCTTGGTACACCTTC. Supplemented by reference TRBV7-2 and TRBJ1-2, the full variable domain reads GAGVSQSPSNKVTEKGKDVELRCDPISGHTALYWYRQSLGQGLEFLIYFQGNSAPDKSGLPSDRFSAERTGGSVSTLTIQRTQQEDSAVYLCASSFGGGKSWYTFGSGTRLTVV.

For the CDR3, the DNA is TGTGCCTGGGGGACAGGGTCCCACGAGCAGTACTTC. Protein sequence: CAWGTGSHEQYF. The chain has TRBV30 and TRBJ2-7, with 9 bases that match TRBD1. CDR3 length equals 12 residues. CDR1 and CDR2 from the germline V gene are GTSNPN and SVGIG (reference sequence). Trimming took 5 bases from V and 5 from J; bases not matched to a gene: 4.

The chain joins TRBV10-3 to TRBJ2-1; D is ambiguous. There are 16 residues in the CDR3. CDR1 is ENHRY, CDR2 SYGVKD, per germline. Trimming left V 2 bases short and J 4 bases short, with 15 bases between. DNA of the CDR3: TGTGCCATCAGTGAGCAGGACCTCTCTGCTTACAATGAGCAGTTCTTC. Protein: CAISEQDLSAYNEQFF.

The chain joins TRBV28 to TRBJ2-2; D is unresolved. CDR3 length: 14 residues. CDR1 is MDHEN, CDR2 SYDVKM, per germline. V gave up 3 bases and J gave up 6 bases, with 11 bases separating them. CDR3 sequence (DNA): TGTGCCAGCAGTTTCGCTGGCTCGGCCGGGGAGCTGTTTTTT. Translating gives CASSFAGSAGELFF.